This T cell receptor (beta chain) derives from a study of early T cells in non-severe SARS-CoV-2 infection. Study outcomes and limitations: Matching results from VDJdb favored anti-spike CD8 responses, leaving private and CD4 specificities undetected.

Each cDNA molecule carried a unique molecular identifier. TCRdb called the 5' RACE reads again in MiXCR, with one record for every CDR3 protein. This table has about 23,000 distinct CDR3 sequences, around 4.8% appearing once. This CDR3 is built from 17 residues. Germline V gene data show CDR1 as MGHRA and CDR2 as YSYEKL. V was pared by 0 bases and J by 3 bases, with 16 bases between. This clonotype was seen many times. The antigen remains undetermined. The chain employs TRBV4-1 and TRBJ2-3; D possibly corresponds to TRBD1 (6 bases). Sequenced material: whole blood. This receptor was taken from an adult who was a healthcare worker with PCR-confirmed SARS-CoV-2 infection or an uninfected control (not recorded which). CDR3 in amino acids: CASSQEENTGPTDTQYF. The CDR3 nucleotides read TGCGCCAGCAGCCAAGAAGAAAACACAGGGCCGACAGATACGCAGTATTTT.